In its sample, the clone carrying this T cell receptor beta chain was seen once. Its antigen remains unknown. These data belong to a study of T cell responses to AZD1222 COVID-19 vaccine. Points from the study as a whole: Donors were mostly white British, more females; clonal diversity possibly underestimated. At baseline, just six or seven AZD1222 recipients tested seropositive. There were repertoire samples only from the period after the peak T cell response. Regions 160-218 and 743-854 held dominance among vaccine-associated CD4 TCRs, which spanned spike.

CDR1 is SNHLY, CDR2 FYNNEI, per germline. The CDR3 is 12 residues long. Trimming pared 5 bases from V and 5 bases from J, leaving 7 bases between. Assay: immunoSEQ multiplex PCR; the TCRdb copy retains only in-frame clones and omits some. The sample lists around 110,000 clones; roughly 92% were seen once. This specimen was peripheral blood, taken on day 0 of AZD1222 vaccination. The V call is TRBV2, the J call TRBJ2-1, with D uncertain. This TCR was sampled from an adult in good health. The CDR3 DNA reads TGTGCCAGCAGTTCCTTTGACAATGAGCAGTTCTTC. Amino acid sequence: CASSSFDNEQFF.